This entry lists 13 T cell receptor beta chains sequenced from one sample in a study of post-analysis software for immune sequencing data. Findings and caveats of the study: The study found TRBV5-6, TRBV5-1 and TRBV20-1 among four to six TRBV segments more frequent in patients than controls.

No antigen is known for these receptors. Carried by the TCR beta cDNA libraries were unique molecular identifiers. TCRdb redid the calling of the PCR reads with MiXCR, one entry per CDR3 protein. The sample lists about 770,000 distinct CDR3 sequences, around 42% seen once, with roughly 4.9% in the top ten. What was sequenced was blood. These TCRs come from a girl aged 10 to 17 with multiple sclerosis.

The chain uses TRBV20-1 and TRBJ2-7; 8 bases line up with TRBD2. V shed 1 base, J shed 3 bases, and the junction held 5 bases outside the gene matches. Looked up from germline, CDR1 is DFQATT and CDR2 is SNEGSKA (reference sequence). The CDR3 loop spans 14 amino acids. The CDR3 here is CSARGGSGNYEQYF. For the CDR3, the DNA is TGCAGTGCTAGAGGGGGTAGCGGGAACTACGAGCAGTACTTC.

This clonotype was counted once. The chain combines TRBV7-2 with TRBJ2-7; no clear D. V dropped 8 bases and J dropped 6 bases, with 5 bases sitting between them. Germline-derived CDR1 and CDR2 are SGHTA and FQGNSA. This CDR3 is 9 amino acids long. CDR3 DNA: TGTGCCAGCGGGGTCGAGCAGTACTTC. Protein product: CASGVEQYF.

This clonotype was picked up a small number of times. This chain links TRBV12-3 or TRBV12-4 with TRBJ2-1, with a possible D match to TRBD2 (6 bases). The V and J ends lost 0 bases and 2 bases respectively, with 8 bases between them. The CDR3 runs 15 residues. CDR3 protein: CASSLAGTPYNEQFF. The CDR3 DNA sequence: TGTGCCAGCAGTTTAGCGGGGACTCCCTACAATGAGCAGTTCTTC.

V gene TRBV7-2 combines with J gene TRBJ2-7; 11 bases are a match to TRBD2. This CDR3 has 18 amino acids. In germline, CDR1 is SGHTA, CDR2 FQGNSA. Trimming cost V 2 bases and J 4 bases; bases outside gene matches: 13. This CDR3 reads CASSLSGASGRIIYEQYF. The CDR3 coding sequence is TGTGCCAGCAGCTTATCCGGGGCTAGCGGGAGGATCATTTACGAGCAGTACTTC.

The V call is TRBV7-2, the J call TRBJ2-7; D is perhaps TRBD2 (6 bases). In germline, CDR1 is SGHTA, CDR2 FQGNSA. V lost 2 bases and J lost 5, with 13 bases in between. This CDR3 is 14 amino acids long. As DNA, the CDR3 is TGTGCCAGCAGCTTAAGGACCGGGAGTCACGAGCAGTACTTC. This encodes CASSLRTGSHEQYF.

This clonotype was counted between two and nine times. This chain joins TRBV7-8 and TRBJ2-7; D is perhaps TRBD1 (7 bases). V gave up 2 bases and J gave up 5 bases, with 13 bases separating them. Per the germline V gene, CDR1 is SGHVS and CDR2 is FQNEAQ. The CDR3 length is 14 residues. CDR3 in amino acids: CASSLLTGRHEQYF. The CDR3 DNA reads as TGTGCCAGCAGCTTACTGACAGGGAGGCACGAGCAGTACTTC.

A few counts support this clonotype. This chain connects TRBV29-1 to TRBJ2-4; D not certain. Germline CDR1 SQVTM, CDR2 ANQGSEA. Trimming removed 4 bases from V and 0 bases from J, with 7 bases in between. This CDR3 has 13 amino acids. DNA of the CDR3: TGCAGCGTTGTTACTACAGCCAAAAACATTCAGTACTTC. Its protein is CSVVTTAKNIQYF.

This clonotype was counted only a few times. The chain joins TRBV9 to TRBJ2-1; 7 bases line up with TRBD1. Looked up from germline, CDR1 is SGDLS and CDR2 is YYNGEE. The length of the CDR3 is 13 residues. J gave up 12 bases and V 3 bases, and 9 bases lay outside the gene matches. The CDR3 bases are TGTGCCAGCAGCGGGCAACGGACAGGTTGGCAGTTCTTC. Protein: CASSGQRTGWQFF.

This sequence joins TRBV5-5 and TRBJ1-2; D is undetermined. Trimming shortened V by 2 bases and J by 5 bases, and 16 bases separated the two germline ends. The CDR3 length is 15 residues. Per germline, CDR1 SGHKS and CDR2 YYEKEE (reference sequence). The CDR3 DNA follows: TGTGCCAGCAGCTTTTTATCCAGGTCTGAATATGGCTACACCTTC. Its protein is CASSFLSRSEYGYTF. Filled out from reference TRBV5-5 and TRBJ1-2, the complete variable domain reads DAGVTQSPTHLIKTRGQQVTLRCSPISGHKSVSWYQQVLGQGPQFIFQYYEKEERGRGNFPDRFSARQFPNYSSELNVNALLLGDSALYLCASSFLSRSEYGYTFGSGTRLTVV.

This clonotype was seen only a few times. V usage is TRBV7-2 and J usage is TRBJ1-1, with no clear D. The V end lost 6 bases, the J end lost 0 bases, and 14 bases lay between the germline ends. Germline V CDR1 and CDR2: SGHTA, FQGNSA. The CDR3 is made up of 15 amino acids. CDR3 nucleotides: TGTGCCAGCAGTCTCTGGCCGACGGTGAACACTGAAGCTTTCTTT. It specifies CASSLWPTVNTEAFF.

The chain couples TRBV29-1 to TRBJ2-7; 7 positions match TRBD1. The CDR3 contains 13 residues. The V gene's germline CDR1 is SQVTM and CDR2 ANQGSEA. J gave up 7 bases and V 3 bases, and 9 bases lay outside the gene matches. The CDR3 here is CSVERTTGSEQYF. The CDR3 DNA follows: TGCAGCGTTGAGCGAACGACAGGGAGTGAGCAGTACTTC.

This chain links TRBV14 with TRBJ1-2, with 7 bases identical to TRBD1. Germline V gene sequence: CDR1 SGHDN, CDR2 FVKESK. V trimming: 1 base; J trimming: 4 bases; junction bases outside the gene matches: 6. This CDR3 has 15 residues. The CDR3 bases are TGTGCCAGCAGCCAAGGACAGGGTCCCTTCTATGGCTACACCTTC. It codes for CASSQGQGPFYGYTF.

The chain recombines TRBV12-3 or TRBV12-4 with TRBJ2-4; no clear D gene. The ends were cut back, 3 bases at V and 7 bases at J, with 10 bases in the middle. CDR3 length equals 13 residues. The CDR3 sequence is CASSFPLQNIQYF. In nucleotides, the CDR3 is TGTGCCAGCAGTTTTCCCCTTCAGAACATTCAGTACTTC.